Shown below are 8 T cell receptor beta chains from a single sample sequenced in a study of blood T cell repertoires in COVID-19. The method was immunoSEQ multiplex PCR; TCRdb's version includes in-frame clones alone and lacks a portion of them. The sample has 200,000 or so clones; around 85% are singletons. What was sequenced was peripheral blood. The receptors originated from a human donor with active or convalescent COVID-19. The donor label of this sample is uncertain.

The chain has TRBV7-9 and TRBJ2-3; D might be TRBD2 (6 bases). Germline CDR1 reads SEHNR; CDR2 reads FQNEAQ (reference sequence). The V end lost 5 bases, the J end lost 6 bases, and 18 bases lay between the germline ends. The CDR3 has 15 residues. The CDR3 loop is CASSPGAQNRDTQYF. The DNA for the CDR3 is TGTGCCAGCAGCCCGGGAGCCCAAAACAGGGATACGCAGTATTTT.

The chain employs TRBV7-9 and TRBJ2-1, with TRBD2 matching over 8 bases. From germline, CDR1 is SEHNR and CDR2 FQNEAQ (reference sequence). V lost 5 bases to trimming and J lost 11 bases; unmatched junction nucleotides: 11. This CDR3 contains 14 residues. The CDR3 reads CASSRGAEREKQFF. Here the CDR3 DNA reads TGTGCCAGCAGCCGAGGCGCCGAGCGGGAGAAGCAGTTCTTC.

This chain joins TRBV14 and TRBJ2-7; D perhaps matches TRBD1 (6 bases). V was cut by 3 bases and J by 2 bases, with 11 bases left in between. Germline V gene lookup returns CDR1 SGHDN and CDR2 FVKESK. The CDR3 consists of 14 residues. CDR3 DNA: TGTGCCAGCAGCCAGCCGGACAGTCCCTACGAGCAGTACTTC. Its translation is CASSQPDSPYEQYF.

CDR3 sequence (DNA): TGTGCCAGCAGTTTTCGGGGTTACGAGCAGTACTTC. This codes for CASSFRGYEQYF. This chain uses TRBV12-3 or TRBV12-4 with TRBJ2-7, with TRBD2 as a possible D gene (5 bases). This CDR3 spans 12 amino acids. V lost 3 bases and J lost 4, with 7 bases in between.

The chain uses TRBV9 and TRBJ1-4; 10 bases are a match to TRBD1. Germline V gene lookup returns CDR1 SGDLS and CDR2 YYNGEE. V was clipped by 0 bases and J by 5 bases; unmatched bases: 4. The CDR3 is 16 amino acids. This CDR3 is CASSVGPGQGNEKLFF. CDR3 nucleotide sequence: TGTGCCAGCAGCGTAGGTCCGGGACAGGGGAATGAAAAACTGTTTTTT.

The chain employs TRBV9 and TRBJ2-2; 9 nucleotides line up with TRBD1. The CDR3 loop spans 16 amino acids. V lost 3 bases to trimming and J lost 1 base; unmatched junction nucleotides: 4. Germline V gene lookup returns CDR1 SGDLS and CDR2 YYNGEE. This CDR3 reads CASSEPGQGNTGELFF. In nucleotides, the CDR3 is TGTGCCAGCAGCGAGCCGGGACAGGGGAACACCGGGGAGCTGTTTTTT. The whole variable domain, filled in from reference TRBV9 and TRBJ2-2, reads DSGVTQTPKHLITATGQRVTLRCSPRSGDLSVYWYQQSLDQGLQFLIQYYNGEERAKGNILERFSAQQFPDLHSELNLSSLELGDSALYFCASSEPGQGNTGELFFGEGSRLTVL.

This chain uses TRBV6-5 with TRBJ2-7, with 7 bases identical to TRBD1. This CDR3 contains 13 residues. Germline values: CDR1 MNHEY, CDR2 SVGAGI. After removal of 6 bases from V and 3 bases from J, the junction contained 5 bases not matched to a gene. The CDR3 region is CASRTTGFYEQYF. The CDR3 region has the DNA TGTGCCAGCAGGACGACAGGGTTCTACGAGCAGTACTTC.

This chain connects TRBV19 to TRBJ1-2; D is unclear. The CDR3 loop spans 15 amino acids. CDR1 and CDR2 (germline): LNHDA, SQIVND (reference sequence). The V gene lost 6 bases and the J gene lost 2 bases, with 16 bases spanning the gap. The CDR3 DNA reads TGTGCCAGTAGGATCGAGCACCTTTTCAACTATGGCTACACCTTC. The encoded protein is CASRIEHLFNYGYTF.